This section outlines one T cell receptor (beta chain) sequence together with its context. Its antigen is not yet known. The input lacks base qualities; no much larger clone sits a single base away. The germline V gene (reference sequence) sets CDR1 to LNHNV and CDR2 to YYDKDF. At the junction V is shortened by 1 base and J by 0 bases; bases outside the gene matches: 10. Reading from cysteine to phenylalanine, the CDR3 counts 18 amino acids. The CDR3 DNA has 54 bases and is translated from base 1. This specimen comes from a study of glioma-infiltrating T cells after dendritic cell vaccination (dated by TCRdb to about 2016). Context from the whole study: Of the 15 or so glioblastoma patients in the cohort, all drawn from Phase I and II dendritic cell vaccination trials, 9 were newly diagnosed and 6 had recurrent disease. Survival after dendritic cell vaccination was correlated with TCR sequencing metrics, including TIL content and tumor-blood repertoire overlap. Three intradermal dendritic cell vaccine injections were administered to patients at biweekly intervals in the arm below the axilla. Between about 2002 and 2013, the patients were given dendritic cell vaccination pulsed with autologous tumor lysate. Tumor-infiltrating lymphocyte content was quantified and tumor and blood repertoires were compared in dendritic cell-vaccinated glioblastoma patients by deep sequencing of TCR beta CDR3 regions. The vaccine consisted of monocyte-derived dendritic cells cultured about 7 days with IL-4 and GM-CSF, then pulsed overnight with autologous tumor lysate. What the work shows at the level of the full study, not this receptor alone: Higher estimated pretreatment TIL content predicted longer time to progression and overall survival after dendritic cell vaccination. The response model built on TCR overlap across three groups was characterized as speculative, with prospective validation still needed. The cohort was small and heterogeneous, with few patients having full blood and tumor sets and even fewer initial-recurrent tumor pairs. No direct relationship between TCR clonality and survival was found, suggesting a diverse polyclonal response may matter.

This specimen's time point label, per the study, means: after dendritic cell vaccination, including at tumor progression/relapse. Selection of patients required sufficient residual fresh-frozen tumor tissue and over two years of available survival data. Although molecular status otherwise differed among the glioblastoma patients, no patient had an isocitrate dehydrogenase mutation. PBMC were collected before vaccination, two weeks after the third vaccination, and at tumor progression when it occurred. The Qiagen DNeasy Blood extraction Kit was used for extraction of genomic DNA. The immunoSEQ assay amplified TCRB CDR3 regions from roughly 2.1 micrograms of genomic DNA, or from all available DNA when less than that amount was available. The multiplex PCR employed 60 forward primers targeting TCR V beta segments and 13 reverse primers targeting J beta segments. Synthetic control templates were spiked into each sample at limiting dilution to estimate reads per starting template. The Illumina HiSeq System generated 87 bp sequencing reads. In the source study's methods: To remove PCR and sequencing errors, closely related sequences were merged with a nearest neighbor algorithm. TCR overlap was measured as the percentage of unique tumor TCR beta sequences that were also present in the peripheral blood of the same patient. TCRdb provides this immuneACCESS table in a form limited to in-frame rearrangements. Some clones are lacking; in checked studies, under half of them reflect an unresolved V gene, and why the rest are absent is not known. V and J calls plus clone size are reproduced from that table; the DNA served to infer D and trimming. The sample table holds over 55,000 clones, of which around 85% were seen once. The ten biggest clones cover approximately 14% of the sample.

The sequences come from blood, collected after dendritic cell vaccination. The sequence is built from TRBV15 and TRBJ1-2; 8 bases in the middle match TRBD1. The sequence derives from a human donor with glioblastoma. The nucleotide sequence reads TGTGCCACCAGCAGAGGCACGGACAGGGCACCAGCTAACTATGGCTACACCTTC. This codes for CATSRGTDRAPANYGYTF.